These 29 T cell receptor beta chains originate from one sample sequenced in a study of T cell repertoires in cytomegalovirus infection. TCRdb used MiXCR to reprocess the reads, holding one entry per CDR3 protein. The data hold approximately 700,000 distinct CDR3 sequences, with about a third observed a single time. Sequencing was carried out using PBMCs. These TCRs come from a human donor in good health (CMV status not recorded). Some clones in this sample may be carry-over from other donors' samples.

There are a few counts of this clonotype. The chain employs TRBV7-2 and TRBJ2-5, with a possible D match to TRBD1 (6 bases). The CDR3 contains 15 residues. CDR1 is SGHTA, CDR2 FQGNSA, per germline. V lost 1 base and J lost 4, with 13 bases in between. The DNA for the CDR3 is TGTGCCAGCAGCTTAGGTCCAGGGGTAGGAGAGACCCAGTACTTC. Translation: CASSLGPGVGETQYF.

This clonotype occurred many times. The DNA of the CDR3 is TGTGCCAGCAGCCCTATAGGCATCACCGGGGAGCTGTTTTTT. It specifies CASSPIGITGELFF. This chain links TRBV7-2 with TRBJ2-2, with no clear D. V dropped 5 bases and J dropped 4 bases, with 11 bases sitting between them. CDR1 is SGHTA and CDR2 is FQGNSA in the germline V gene. This CDR3 contains 14 residues. Looking up the rest from reference TRBV7-2 and TRBJ2-2 gives the full variable domain: GAGVSQSPSNKVTEKGKDVELRCDPISGHTALYWYRQSLGQGLEFLIYFQGNSAPDKSGLPSDRFSAERTGGSVSTLTIQRTQQEDSAVYLCASSPIGITGELFFGEGSRLTVL.

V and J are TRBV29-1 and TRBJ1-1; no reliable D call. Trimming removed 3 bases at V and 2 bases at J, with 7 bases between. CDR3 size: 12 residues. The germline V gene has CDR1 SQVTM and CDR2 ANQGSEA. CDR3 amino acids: CSVEVVNTEAFF. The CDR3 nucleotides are TGCAGCGTTGAGGTGGTCAACACTGAAGCTTTCTTT. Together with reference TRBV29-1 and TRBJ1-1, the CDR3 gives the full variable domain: SAVISQKPSRDICQRGTSLTIQCQVDSQVTMMFWYRQQPGQSLTLIATANQGSEATYESGFVIDKFPISRPNLTFSTLTVSNMSPEDSSIYLCSVEVVNTEAFFGQGTRLTVV.

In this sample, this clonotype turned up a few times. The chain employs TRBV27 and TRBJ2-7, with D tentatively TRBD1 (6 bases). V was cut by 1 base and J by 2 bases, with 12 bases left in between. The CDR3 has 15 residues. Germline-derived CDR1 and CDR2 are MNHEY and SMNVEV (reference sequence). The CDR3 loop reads CASSLYQGITYEQYF. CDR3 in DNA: TGTGCCAGCAGTTTATATCAGGGGATCACCTACGAGCAGTACTTC.

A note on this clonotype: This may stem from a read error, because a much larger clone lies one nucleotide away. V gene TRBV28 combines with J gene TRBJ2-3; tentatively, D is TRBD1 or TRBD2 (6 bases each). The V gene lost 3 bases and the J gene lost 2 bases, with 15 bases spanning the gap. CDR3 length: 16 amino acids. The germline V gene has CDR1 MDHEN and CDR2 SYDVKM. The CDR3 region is CASSLKGGMVTDTQYF. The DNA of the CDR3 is TGTGCCAGCAGTTTGAAGGGGGGCATGGTCACAGATACGCAGTATTTT. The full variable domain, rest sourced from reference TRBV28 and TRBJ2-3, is DVKVTQSSRYLVKRTGEKVFLECVQDMDHENMFWYRQDPGLGLRLIYFSYDVKMKEKGDIPEGYSVSREKKERFSLILESASTNQTSMYLCASSLKGGMVTDTQYFGPGTRLTVL.

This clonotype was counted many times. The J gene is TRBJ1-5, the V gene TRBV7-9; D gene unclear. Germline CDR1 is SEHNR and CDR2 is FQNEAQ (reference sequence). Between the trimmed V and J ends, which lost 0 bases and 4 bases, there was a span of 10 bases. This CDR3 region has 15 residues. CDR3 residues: CASSLAGVGNQPQHF. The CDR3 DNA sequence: TGTGCCAGCAGCTTAGCGGGCGTAGGTAATCAGCCCCAGCATTTT. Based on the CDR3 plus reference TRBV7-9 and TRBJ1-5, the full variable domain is DTGVSQNPRHKITKRGQNVTFRCDPISEHNRLYWYRQTLGQGPEFLTYFQNEAQLEKSRLLSDRFSAERPKGSFSTLEIQRTEQGDSAMYLCASSLAGVGNQPQHFGDGTRLSIL.

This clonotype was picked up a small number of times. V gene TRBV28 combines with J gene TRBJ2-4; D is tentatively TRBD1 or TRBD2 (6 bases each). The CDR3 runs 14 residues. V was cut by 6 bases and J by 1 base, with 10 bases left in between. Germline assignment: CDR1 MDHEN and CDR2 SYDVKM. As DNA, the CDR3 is TGTGCCAGCAGGGGGGGCCCGGCCAAAAACATTCAGTACTTC. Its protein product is CASRGGPAKNIQYF.

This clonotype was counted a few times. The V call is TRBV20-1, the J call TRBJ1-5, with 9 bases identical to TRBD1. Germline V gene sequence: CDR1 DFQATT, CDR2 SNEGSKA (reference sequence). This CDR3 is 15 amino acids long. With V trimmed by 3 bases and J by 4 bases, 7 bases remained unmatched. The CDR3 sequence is CSAREPGQGNQPQHF. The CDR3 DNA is TGCAGTGCTAGGGAACCGGGACAGGGTAATCAGCCCCAGCATTTT.

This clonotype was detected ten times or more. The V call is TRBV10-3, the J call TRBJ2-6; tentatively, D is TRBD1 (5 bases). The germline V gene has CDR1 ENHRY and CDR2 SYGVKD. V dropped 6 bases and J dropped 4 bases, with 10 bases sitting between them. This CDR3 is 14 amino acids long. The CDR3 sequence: CAIRKGSGANVLTF. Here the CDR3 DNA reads TGTGCCATCAGGAAGGGGTCCGGGGCCAACGTCCTGACTTTC.

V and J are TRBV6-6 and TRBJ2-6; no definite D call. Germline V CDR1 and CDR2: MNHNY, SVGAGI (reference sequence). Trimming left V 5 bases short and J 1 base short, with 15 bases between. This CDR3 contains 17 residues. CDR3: CASSLGNLISGANVLTF. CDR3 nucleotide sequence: TGTGCCAGCAGTCTGGGGAACCTTATTTCTGGGGCCAACGTCCTGACTTTC.

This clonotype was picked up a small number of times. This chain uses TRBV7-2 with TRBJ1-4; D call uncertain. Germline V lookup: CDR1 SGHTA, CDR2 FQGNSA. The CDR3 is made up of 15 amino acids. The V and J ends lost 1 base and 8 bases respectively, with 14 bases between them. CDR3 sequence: CASSLGAVGREKLFF. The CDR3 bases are TGTGCCAGCAGCTTAGGGGCAGTGGGAAGGGAAAAACTGTTTTTT. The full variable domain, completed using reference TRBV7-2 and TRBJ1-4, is GAGVSQSPSNKVTEKGKDVELRCDPISGHTALYWYRQSLGQGLEFLIYFQGNSAPDKSGLPSDRFSAERTGGSVSTLTIQRTQQEDSAVYLCASSLGAVGREKLFFGSGTQLSVL.

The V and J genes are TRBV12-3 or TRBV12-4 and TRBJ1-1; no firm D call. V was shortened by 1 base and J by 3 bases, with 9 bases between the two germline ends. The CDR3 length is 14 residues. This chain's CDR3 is CASSLVGEYTEAFF. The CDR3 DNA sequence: TGTGCCAGCAGTTTAGTCGGGGAATACACTGAAGCTTTCTTT.

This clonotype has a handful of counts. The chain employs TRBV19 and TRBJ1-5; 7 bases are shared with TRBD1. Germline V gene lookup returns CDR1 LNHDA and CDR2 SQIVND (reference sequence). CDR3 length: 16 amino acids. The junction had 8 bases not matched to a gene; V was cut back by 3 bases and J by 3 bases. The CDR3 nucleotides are TGTGCCAGTAGTATTGGCAGGGGGTTCCACAATCAGCCCCAGCATTTT. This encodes CASSIGRGFHNQPQHF.

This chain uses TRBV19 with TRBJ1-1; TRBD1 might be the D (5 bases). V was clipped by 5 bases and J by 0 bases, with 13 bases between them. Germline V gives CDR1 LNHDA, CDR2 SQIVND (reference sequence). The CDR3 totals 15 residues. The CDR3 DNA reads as TGTGCCAGTAGTCGGTTACGGGGCATGAACACTGAAGCTTTCTTT. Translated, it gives CASSRLRGMNTEAFF.

The CDR3 nucleotides read TGTGCCAGTAGTATTCTGTATAGCAATCAGCCCCAGCATTTT. Translated, it gives CASSILYSNQPQHF. The chain combines TRBV19 with TRBJ1-5; no definite D call. V was clipped by 3 bases and J by 0 bases, with 6 bases between them. The CDR3 is made up of 14 amino acids. The germline gives CDR1 LNHDA, CDR2 SQIVND (reference sequence). Looking up the rest from reference TRBV19 and TRBJ1-5 gives the full variable domain: DGGITQSPKYLFRKEGQNVTLSCEQNLNHDAMYWYRQDPGQGLRLIYYSQIVNDFQKGDIAEGYSVSREKKESFPLTVTSAQKNPTAFYLCASSILYSNQPQHFGDGTRLSIL.

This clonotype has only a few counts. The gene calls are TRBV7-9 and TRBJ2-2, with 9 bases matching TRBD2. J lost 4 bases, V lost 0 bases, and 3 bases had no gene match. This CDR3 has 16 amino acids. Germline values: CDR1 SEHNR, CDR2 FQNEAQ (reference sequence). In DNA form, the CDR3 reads TGTGCCAGCAGCTTAGCAGCGGGAGGCCTCACCGGGGAGCTGTTTTTT. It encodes CASSLAAGGLTGELFF.

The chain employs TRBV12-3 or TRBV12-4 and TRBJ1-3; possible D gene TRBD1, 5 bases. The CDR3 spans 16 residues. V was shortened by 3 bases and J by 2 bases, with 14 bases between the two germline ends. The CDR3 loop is CASSFPTEFTGNTIYF. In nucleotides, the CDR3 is TGTGCCAGCAGTTTCCCGACAGAATTTACTGGAAACACCATATATTTT.

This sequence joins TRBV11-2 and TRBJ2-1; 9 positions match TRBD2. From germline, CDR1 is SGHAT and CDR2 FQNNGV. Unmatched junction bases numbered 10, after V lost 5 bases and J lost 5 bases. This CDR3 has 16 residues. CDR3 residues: CASSPSGTSSDNEQFF. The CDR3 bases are TGTGCCAGCAGCCCCTCCGGGACTAGCTCTGACAATGAGCAGTTCTTC.

The CDR3 DNA sequence: TGTGCCAGCAGCGCCCGGACTGTTAACATTCAGTACTTC. Translating gives CASSARTVNIQYF. This rearrangement joins TRBV7-3 to TRBJ2-4; D is possibly TRBD2 (5 bases). The length of the CDR3 is 13 residues. The V end lost 5 bases, the J end lost 7 bases, and 12 bases lay between the germline ends. Germline assignment: CDR1 SGHTA and CDR2 FQGTGA.

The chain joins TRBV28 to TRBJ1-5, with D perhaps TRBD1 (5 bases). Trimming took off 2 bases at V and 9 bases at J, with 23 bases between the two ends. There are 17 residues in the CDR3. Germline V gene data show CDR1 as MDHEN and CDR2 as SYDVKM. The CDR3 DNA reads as TGTGCCAGCAGTTTAAATCCAGGACGTCGGGGGAAGATGCCCCAGCATTTT. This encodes CASSLNPGRRGKMPQHF.

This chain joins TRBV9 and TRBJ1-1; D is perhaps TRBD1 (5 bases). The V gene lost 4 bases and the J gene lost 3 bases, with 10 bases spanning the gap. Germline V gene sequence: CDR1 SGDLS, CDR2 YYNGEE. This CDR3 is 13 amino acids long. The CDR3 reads CASSQGTHTEAFF. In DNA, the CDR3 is TGTGCCAGCAGCCAGGGTACGCACACTGAAGCTTTCTTT.

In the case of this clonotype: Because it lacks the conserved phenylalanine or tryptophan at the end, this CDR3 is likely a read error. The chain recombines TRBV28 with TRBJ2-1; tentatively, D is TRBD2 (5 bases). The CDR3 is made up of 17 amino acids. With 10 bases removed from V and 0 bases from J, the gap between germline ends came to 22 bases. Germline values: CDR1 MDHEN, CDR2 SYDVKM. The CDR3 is CATETVWRASSYNEQFL. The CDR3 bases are TGTGCCACCGAAACAGTCTGGCGGGCCAGCTCCTACAATGAGCAGTTCCTC.

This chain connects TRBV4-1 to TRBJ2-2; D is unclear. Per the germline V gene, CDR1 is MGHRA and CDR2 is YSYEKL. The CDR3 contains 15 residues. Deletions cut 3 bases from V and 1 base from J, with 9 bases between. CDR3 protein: CASSHLAENTGELFF. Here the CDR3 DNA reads TGCGCCAGCAGCCATTTAGCAGAGAACACCGGGGAGCTGTTTTTT.

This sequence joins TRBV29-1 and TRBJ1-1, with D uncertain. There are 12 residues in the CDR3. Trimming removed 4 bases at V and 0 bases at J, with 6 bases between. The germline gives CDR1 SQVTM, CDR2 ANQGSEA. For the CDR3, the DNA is TGCAGCGTTGTCCGTATGAACACTGAAGCTTTCTTT. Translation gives CSVVRMNTEAFF.

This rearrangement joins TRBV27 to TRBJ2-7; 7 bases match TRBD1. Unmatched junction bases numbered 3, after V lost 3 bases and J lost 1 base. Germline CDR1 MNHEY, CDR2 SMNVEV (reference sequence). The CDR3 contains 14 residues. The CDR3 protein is CASSFWDSSYEQYF. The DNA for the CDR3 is TGTGCCAGCAGTTTCTGGGACAGTTCCTACGAGCAGTACTTC.

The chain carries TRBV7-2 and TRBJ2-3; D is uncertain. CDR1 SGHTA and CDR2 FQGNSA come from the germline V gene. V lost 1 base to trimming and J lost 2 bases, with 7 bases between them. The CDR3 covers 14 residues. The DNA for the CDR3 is TGTGCCAGCAGCTTAGGATACGTCACAGATACGCAGTATTTT. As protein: CASSLGYVTDTQYF.

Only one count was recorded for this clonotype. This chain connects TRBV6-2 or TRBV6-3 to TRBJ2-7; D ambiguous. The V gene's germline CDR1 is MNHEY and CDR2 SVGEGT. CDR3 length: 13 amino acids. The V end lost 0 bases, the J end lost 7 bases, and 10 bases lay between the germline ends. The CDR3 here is CASSYSILQEQYF. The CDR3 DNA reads TGTGCCAGCAGTTACTCGATTCTACAGGAGCAGTACTTC.

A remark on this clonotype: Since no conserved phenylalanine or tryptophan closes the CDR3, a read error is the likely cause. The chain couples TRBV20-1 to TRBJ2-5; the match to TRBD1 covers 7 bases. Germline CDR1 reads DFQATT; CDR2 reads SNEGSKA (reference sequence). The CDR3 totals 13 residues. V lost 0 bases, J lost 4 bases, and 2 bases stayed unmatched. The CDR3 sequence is CSARETGRETQYS. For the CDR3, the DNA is TGCAGTGCTAGAGAGACAGGGAGAGAGACCCAGTACTCC.

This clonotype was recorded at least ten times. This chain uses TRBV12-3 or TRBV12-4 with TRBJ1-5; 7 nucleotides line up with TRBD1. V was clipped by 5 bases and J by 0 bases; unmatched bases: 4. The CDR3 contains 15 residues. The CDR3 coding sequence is TGTGCCAGCAGTAGAGGGACAGATAGCAATCAGCCCCAGCATTTT. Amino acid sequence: CASSRGTDSNQPQHF.